The next 2 T cell receptor beta chains were all read from a single sample in a study of CD8+ T cells in alopecia areata. RNA was isolated and reverse transcribed to cDNA, the sequencing template. Produced via immunoSEQ multiplex PCR; TCRdb's table is partial and in-frame only. Of 60,000 to 90,000 clones listed, roughly 66% are singletons. Noted treatment: oral pan-JAK inhibitor, 5-10 mg twice daily. The specimen comprised CD8+ T cells sorted from blood, sampled at week 24, from a patient treated with tofacitinib. All receptors derive from a human donor with alopecia areata.

The chain joins TRBV14 to TRBJ1-1; possibly TRBD1 for D (5 bases). With 0 bases removed from V and 0 bases from J, the gap between germline ends came to 11 bases. Germline V CDR1 and CDR2: SGHDN, FVKESK. The CDR3 length is 16 residues. CDR3 coding DNA: TGTGCCAGCAGCCAAGAGGAGGCAGGGTTGAACACTGAAGCTTTCTTT. Encoded protein: CASSQEEAGLNTEAFF.

This clone appeared once. The chain is built from TRBV5-6 and TRBJ2-1; D may match TRBD1 or TRBD2 (6 bases each). Germline CDR1 reads SGHDT; CDR2 reads YYEEEE. The CDR3 is 16 residues long. Trimming took 0 bases from V and 1 from J, leaving 11 bases between them. The CDR3 spells CASSLVPGASYNEQFF. For the CDR3, the DNA is TGTGCCAGCAGCTTGGTCCCGGGGGCTTCCTACAATGAGCAGTTCTTC.